These T cell receptor beta chains were read from a single sample in a study of OX40 agonist ivuxolimab in advanced cancers. TCRdb's copy holds only in-frame clones and misses some; the assay was immunoSEQ multiplex PCR. Among tens of thousands of clones listed, approximately 85% were seen once. The sequencing here drew on CD4+ or CD8+ T cells sorted from blood, taken in a trial of the OX40 agonist ivuxolimab. Source of these receptors: an adult with an advanced solid tumor such as melanoma, head and neck, liver or kidney cancer. Both conserved end residues are part of each CDR3. Each record gives: CDR3 DNA, CDR3 protein, clone size, V gene, D gene, J gene. The D gene is left open where the match is weak. A clone size is listed for some rows: how often the clone was seen (once, few, many), or a class if it is expanded.

CDR3 DNA: TGTGCCAGCAGCAGCTCCAGTGCCACAGATACGCAGTATTTT; CDR3 protein: CASSSSSATDTQYF; clone size: NA; V gene: TRBV11-2; D gene: NA; J gene: TRBJ2-3
CDR3 DNA: TGTGCCAGCCTCGCGGGACTAGCGGGGGAGCAGTACTTC; CDR3 protein: CASLAGLAGEQYF; clone size: NA; V gene: TRBV28; D gene: TRBD2; J gene: TRBJ2-7
CDR3 DNA: TGCGCCAGCAGCTTGGCTGGGGAGACCCAGTACTTC; CDR3 protein: CASSLAGETQYF; clone size: NA; V gene: TRBV5-1; D gene: NA; J gene: TRBJ2-5
CDR3 DNA: TGTGCCAGCAGCTTGCGGAGCGAGGGGGAGCAGTACTTC; CDR3 protein: CASSLRSEGEQYF; clone size: NA; V gene: TRBV7-2; D gene: NA; J gene: TRBJ2-7
CDR3 DNA: TGTGCCAGCAGTTACCAGACTCCCTTT; CDR3 protein: CASSYQTPF; clone size: NA; V gene: TRBV6-6; D gene: NA; J gene: TRBJ2-3
CDR3 DNA: TGTGCTAGTGGCCTTGATAACCAAGAGACCCAGTACTTC; CDR3 protein: CASGLDNQETQYF; clone size: NA; V gene: TRBV12-5; D gene: NA; J gene: TRBJ2-5
CDR3 DNA: TGTGCCTGGAGTAATGACAGAAGCTCTGGAAACACCATATATTTT; CDR3 protein: CAWSNDRSSGNTIYF; clone size: NA; V gene: TRBV30; D gene: NA; J gene: TRBJ1-3
CDR3 DNA: TGTGCCAGCAGCTTGGACCCTGGGGAGACCCAGTACTTC; CDR3 protein: CASSLDPGETQYF; clone size: few; V gene: TRBV5-6; D gene: NA; J gene: TRBJ2-5
CDR3 DNA: TGTGCCAGCAGCTTAGGGTCGGGGTCTCAGACCCAGTACTTC; CDR3 protein: CASSLGSGSQTQYF; clone size: once; V gene: TRBV7-9; D gene: NA; J gene: TRBJ2-5
CDR3 DNA: TGTGCCAGCAGCTGGGACAGTTATGGCTACACCTTC; CDR3 protein: CASSWDSYGYTF; clone size: few; V gene: TRBV2; D gene: TRBD1; J gene: TRBJ1-2
CDR3 DNA: TGTGCCACCCTCCAGCAACGGAATGAAGCTTTCTTT; CDR3 protein: CATLQQRNEAFF; clone size: NA; V gene: TRBV6-6; D gene: NA; J gene: TRBJ1-1
CDR3 DNA: TGTGCCAGCAGCCCCAGGACAGGGGGCCAGACCACTGAAGCTTTCTTT; CDR3 protein: CASSPRTGGQTTEAFF; clone size: NA; V gene: TRBV2; D gene: TRBD1; J gene: TRBJ1-1
CDR3 DNA: TGTGCCAGCTCACCCGCACAGGGGGTACTCTCTGGAAACACCATATATTTT; CDR3 protein: CASSPAQGVLSGNTIYF; clone size: NA; V gene: TRBV18; D gene: TRBD1; J gene: TRBJ1-3
CDR3 DNA: TGTGCCAGCAGCCCCGCGGAGGGTCGGACCGGGGAGCTGTTTTTT; CDR3 protein: CASSPAEGRTGELFF; clone size: NA; V gene: TRBV6-5; D gene: NA; J gene: TRBJ2-2
CDR3 DNA: TGTGCCAGCAGCTCCGGGACAGGGGGCTTCGGAAACGAGCAGTACTTC; CDR3 protein: CASSSGTGGFGNEQYF; clone size: NA; V gene: TRBV7-9; D gene: TRBD1; J gene: TRBJ2-7
CDR3 DNA: TGTGCCAGCAGCGCGACAGGGCCCTCCTACAATGAGCAGTTCTTC; CDR3 protein: CASSATGPSYNEQFF; clone size: NA; V gene: TRBV7-9; D gene: TRBD1; J gene: TRBJ2-1
CDR3 DNA: TGTGCCAGCAGCTACAGGGGGGAGACCCAGTACTTC; CDR3 protein: CASSYRGETQYF; clone size: NA; V gene: TRBV5-6; D gene: TRBD1; J gene: TRBJ2-5
CDR3 DNA: TGTGCCAGCAGCCTAGGGAGGGGCAGGTCCGGAAACACCATATATTTT; CDR3 protein: CASSLGRGRSGNTIYF; clone size: NA; V gene: TRBV4-2; D gene: NA; J gene: TRBJ1-3
CDR3 DNA: TGTGCCAGTAGTATACCACCGCCCTTAACGAATCAGCCCCAGCATTTT; CDR3 protein: CASSIPPPLTNQPQHF; clone size: few; V gene: TRBV19; D gene: NA; J gene: TRBJ1-5
CDR3 DNA: TGTGCCAGCAGTGGACCCTACGAGCAGTACTTC; CDR3 protein: CASSGPYEQYF; clone size: NA; V gene: TRBV2; D gene: NA; J gene: TRBJ2-7
CDR3 DNA: TGTGCCAGCAGCCCACAAGTGGGACTGATCTACACCTTC; CDR3 protein: CASSPQVGLIYTF; clone size: NA; V gene: TRBV6-6; D gene: NA; J gene: TRBJ1-2
CDR3 DNA: TGCGCCAGCAGCGCACTAGCGGGAGGGTACAATGAGCAGTTCTTC; CDR3 protein: CASSALAGGYNEQFF; clone size: NA; V gene: TRBV5-1; D gene: TRBD2; J gene: TRBJ2-1
CDR3 DNA: TGTGCCAGCAGTGAAGACGTAATCTCCTACAATGAGCAGTTCTTC; CDR3 protein: CASSEDVISYNEQFF; clone size: few; V gene: TRBV2; D gene: NA; J gene: TRBJ2-1
CDR3 DNA: TGTGCCATCAGTGATCGGGTCAATCAGCCCCAGCATTTT; CDR3 protein: CAISDRVNQPQHF; clone size: NA; V gene: TRBV10-3; D gene: NA; J gene: TRBJ1-5
CDR3 DNA: TGTGCCAGCAGCCTAGGGGGTACCTACGAGCAGTACTTC; CDR3 protein: CASSLGGTYEQYF; clone size: NA; V gene: TRBV5-8; D gene: NA; J gene: TRBJ2-7
CDR3 DNA: TGTGCCAGTAGTATAGGCAAACCGGGACAGAGGAACACTGAAGCTTTCTTT; CDR3 protein: CASSIGKPGQRNTEAFF; clone size: NA; V gene: TRBV19; D gene: TRBD1; J gene: TRBJ1-1
CDR3 DNA: TGTGCCAGCAGCTTACTAGCGGCCCAAGAGACCCAGTACTTC; CDR3 protein: CASSLLAAQETQYF; clone size: NA; V gene: TRBV7-2; D gene: TRBD2; J gene: TRBJ2-5
CDR3 DNA: TGTGCTAGTGCCTCGGGGGCTGGGGCCAACGTCCTGACTTTC; CDR3 protein: CASASGAGANVLTF; clone size: NA; V gene: TRBV12-5; D gene: NA; J gene: TRBJ2-6
CDR3 DNA: TGTGCCAGCAGACGACGCCGGGACAGCTACGAGCAGTACTTC; CDR3 protein: CASRRRRDSYEQYF; clone size: NA; V gene: TRBV6-5; D gene: TRBD1; J gene: TRBJ2-7
CDR3 DNA: TGTGCCAGCAGCCCCCGCCCGACTAGCGGGGGGGAATACGAGCAGTACTTC; CDR3 protein: CASSPRPTSGGEYEQYF; clone size: few; V gene: TRBV9; D gene: TRBD2; J gene: TRBJ2-7
CDR3 DNA: TGTGCCATCAGTAAGAGCTCCTACGAGCAGTACTTC; CDR3 protein: CAISKSSYEQYF; clone size: NA; V gene: TRBV10-3; D gene: NA; J gene: TRBJ2-7
CDR3 DNA: TGTGCCAGCAGTTACTCGAGGGGGGCAAGAACTGAAGCTTTCTTT; CDR3 protein: CASSYSRGARTEAFF; clone size: NA; V gene: TRBV6-5; D gene: NA; J gene: TRBJ1-1
CDR3 DNA: TGTGCCAGCACAATGTCCAGAAACACCATATATTTT; CDR3 protein: CASTMSRNTIYF; clone size: NA; V gene: TRBV19; D gene: NA; J gene: TRBJ1-3
CDR3 DNA: TGTGCCAGCAGCAAAGGTCCGAGGGGCCATAATGAAAAACTGTTTTTT; CDR3 protein: CASSKGPRGHNEKLFF; clone size: NA; V gene: TRBV21-1; D gene: NA; J gene: TRBJ1-4
CDR3 DNA: TGTGCCAGCAGGGAGAGGCAGGGTTTGTATTCACCCCTCCACTTT; CDR3 protein: CASRERQGLYSPLHF; clone size: NA; V gene: TRBV27; D gene: NA; J gene: TRBJ1-6
CDR3 DNA: TGTGCCAGCAGCTCAGGGCGTACGTCTTATAATTCACCCCTCCACTTT; CDR3 protein: CASSSGRTSYNSPLHF; clone size: NA; V gene: TRBV11-1; D gene: NA; J gene: TRBJ1-6
CDR3 DNA: TGTGCCTGGACCCCGACAGGGGGTCCACATGGCTACACCTTC; CDR3 protein: CAWTPTGGPHGYTF; clone size: NA; V gene: TRBV30; D gene: TRBD1; J gene: TRBJ1-2
CDR3 DNA: TGTGCCAGCTCACCACGGCGACAGATCACCCCTAGCACAGATACGCAGTATTTT; CDR3 protein: CASSPRRQITPSTDTQYF; clone size: NA; V gene: TRBV18; D gene: NA; J gene: TRBJ2-3
CDR3 DNA: TGTGCCTGGAGTAGGGCTGGGGATAGTTCACCCCTCCACTTT; CDR3 protein: CAWSRAGDSSPLHF; clone size: NA; V gene: TRBV30; D gene: NA; J gene: TRBJ1-6
CDR3 DNA: TGCAGCGTCTTCTCGACAGGGCGTCGGTACGAGCAGTACTTC; CDR3 protein: CSVFSTGRRYEQYF; clone size: NA; V gene: TRBV29-1; D gene: TRBD1; J gene: TRBJ2-7
CDR3 DNA: TGTGCCAGCAGCTTTCGGCTCGCTGGACAGACCCATGAGCAGTTCTTC; CDR3 protein: CASSFRLAGQTHEQFF; clone size: NA; V gene: TRBV7-9; D gene: NA; J gene: TRBJ2-1
CDR3 DNA: TGCGCCGGCAACACTGAAGCTTTCTTT; CDR3 protein: CAGNTEAFF; clone size: NA; V gene: TRBV10-1; D gene: NA; J gene: TRBJ1-1
CDR3 DNA: TGTGCCAGCAGCAAAGTTCGGGAGAGCTCCTACAATGAGCAGTTCTTC; CDR3 protein: CASSKVRESSYNEQFF; clone size: NA; V gene: TRBV21-1; D gene: NA; J gene: TRBJ2-1
CDR3 DNA: TGTGCCAGCAGCGTTGGGACAGGGCTTAATGAAAAACTGTTTTTT; CDR3 protein: CASSVGTGLNEKLFF; clone size: NA; V gene: TRBV9; D gene: TRBD1; J gene: TRBJ1-4
CDR3 DNA: TGTGCCAGCAGCTTAGGCGCTAGCGGGGGGGCCTACACCGGGGAGCTGTTTTTT; CDR3 protein: CASSLGASGGAYTGELFF; clone size: once; V gene: TRBV7-6; D gene: TRBD2; J gene: TRBJ2-2
CDR3 DNA: TGTGCCAGCAGCTTGTTCGGCACAGATACGCAGTATTTT; CDR3 protein: CASSLFGTDTQYF; clone size: NA; V gene: TRBV11-3; D gene: NA; J gene: TRBJ2-3
CDR3 DNA: TGTGCCAGCAGCCGGGGAGGCGGGGGGTTCCAAGAGACCCAGTACTTC; CDR3 protein: CASSRGGGGFQETQYF; clone size: NA; V gene: TRBV5-4; D gene: TRBD2; J gene: TRBJ2-5
CDR3 DNA: TGCAGCGTTGCCGTCCCCGAGAGTTTTGGCTACACCTTC; CDR3 protein: CSVAVPESFGYTF; clone size: NA; V gene: TRBV29-1; D gene: NA; J gene: TRBJ1-2
CDR3 DNA: TGTGCCAGCAGTTTGCCTAAAACCGGGAGATATGGCTACACCTTC; CDR3 protein: CASSLPKTGRYGYTF; clone size: once; V gene: TRBV28; D gene: NA; J gene: TRBJ1-2
CDR3 DNA: TGTGCCAGTACGCCAAATCGCAGGGGAGATAACTATGGCTACACCTTC; CDR3 protein: CASTPNRRGDNYGYTF; clone size: NA; V gene: TRBV19; D gene: NA; J gene: TRBJ1-2
CDR3 DNA: TGTGCCAGCAGTTTAGTAGGGACAGGATGGGACTTAAGTGGCTACACCTTC; CDR3 protein: CASSLVGTGWDLSGYTF; clone size: once; V gene: TRBV27; D gene: TRBD1; J gene: TRBJ1-2
CDR3 DNA: TGTGCCAGCTCGACGGGACAGATTAGCAATCAGCCCCAGCATTTT; CDR3 protein: CASSTGQISNQPQHF; clone size: NA; V gene: TRBV18; D gene: TRBD1; J gene: TRBJ1-5
CDR3 DNA: TGTGCCAGAGACTTAGGGGGGTTGACTGGCTACACCTTC; CDR3 protein: CARDLGGLTGYTF; clone size: NA; V gene: TRBV19; D gene: NA; J gene: TRBJ1-2
CDR3 DNA: TGTGCCTGGAGTGTAGGGTTATTCAATCAGCCCCAGCATTTT; CDR3 protein: CAWSVGLFNQPQHF; clone size: NA; V gene: TRBV30; D gene: NA; J gene: TRBJ1-5
CDR3 DNA: TGTGCCAGCAGCCAAGAACTAGCCCTCGGTAACAATGAGCAGTTCTTC; CDR3 protein: CASSQELALGNNEQFF; clone size: once; V gene: TRBV14; D gene: NA; J gene: TRBJ2-1
CDR3 DNA: TGTGCCAGCATCGCGAACACCGGGGAGCTGTTTTTT; CDR3 protein: CASIANTGELFF; clone size: NA; V gene: TRBV28; D gene: NA; J gene: TRBJ2-2
CDR3 DNA: TGTGCCAGCAGTTGGGGTAGGGGGTGGGACACTGAAGCTTTCTTT; CDR3 protein: CASSWGRGWDTEAFF; clone size: NA; V gene: TRBV27; D gene: NA; J gene: TRBJ1-1
CDR3 DNA: TGCAGCGTTGGGTGGGGATCTGGGGCCAACGTCCTGACTTTC; CDR3 protein: CSVGWGSGANVLTF; clone size: NA; V gene: TRBV29-1; D gene: NA; J gene: TRBJ2-6
CDR3 DNA: TGTGCCAGCAGTTTATGGGGACTCACCGAAGCTTTCTTT; CDR3 protein: CASSLWGLTEAFF; clone size: NA; V gene: TRBV28; D gene: NA; J gene: TRBJ1-1
CDR3 DNA: TGCGCCAGCAGCCGAGCGGGGACAGGGAGTAACTATGGCTACACCTTC; CDR3 protein: CASSRAGTGSNYGYTF; clone size: few; V gene: TRBV4-1; D gene: TRBD1; J gene: TRBJ1-2